This passage covers 19 T cell receptor beta chains from one sample sequenced in a study of vaccination effects on CD4 cells after COVID-19. TCRdb keeps only in-frame clones here, not all; method: immunoSEQ multiplex PCR. The sample has fewer than 60,000 clones, around 82% seen once. The antigens for these receptors are not known. Expansion with viral peptide pools was applied to antigen-specific CD4+ T cells by the ViraFEST assay prior to sequencing. Upon completion of 10 to 11 days in culture, CD4+ T cells were isolated. By PCR, the person was confirmed to have had SARS-CoV-2 infection between March and December 2020. Sequences were derived from CD4+ T cells from PBMCs cultured with HIV peptides, sampled before COVID-19 vaccination. Stated subset: HIV-1 Nef peptide pool negative control/reference culture. These receptors originate from a human donor who had a prior SARS-CoV-2 infection.

The J gene is TRBJ2-1, the V gene TRBV28; 11 positions agree with TRBD2. Germline loops: CDR1 MDHEN, CDR2 SYDVKM. The CDR3 length is 16 residues. V was pared by 3 bases and J by 7 bases, with 8 bases of the junction left unmatched. Written as DNA, the CDR3 is TGTGCCAGCAGTTTTCTAGCGGGAGGTTGGAGTAATGAGCAGTTCTTC. Translation gives CASSFLAGGWSNEQFF.

This rearrangement joins TRBV5-6 to TRBJ2-2, with TRBD2 matching over 8 bases. The CDR3 is 15 residues long. The germline V gene encodes CDR1 SGHDT and CDR2 YYEEEE. V shed 5 bases and J 5 bases; nucleotides not matched to a gene: 8. CDR3 nucleotides: TGTGCCAGCAGTCGACTAGCGAGGGAGACCGGGGAGCTGTTTTTT. Protein sequence: CASSRLARETGELFF.

This clone occurred a few times. DNA of the CDR3: TGTGCCAGCAGTCAAACCCCAGATTACTATGGCTACACCTTC. Its translation: CASSQTPDYYGYTF. The V call is TRBV28, the J call TRBJ1-2; no clear D gene. Germline V gene data show CDR1 as MDHEN and CDR2 as SYDVKM. V was shortened by 5 bases and J by 3 bases, with 13 bases between the two germline ends. This CDR3 is built from 14 residues.

This clone occurred once. The chain recombines TRBV5-1 with TRBJ2-2; D is possibly TRBD2 (5 bases). V lost 0 bases and J 3 bases, leaving 15 bases between the germline ends. Germline V gene data show CDR1 as SGHRS and CDR2 as YFSETQ. The CDR3 covers 17 residues. The CDR3 here is CASSLEVVGVYTGELFF. The CDR3 nucleotides read TGCGCCAGCAGCTTGGAAGTAGTCGGGGTTTACACCGGGGAGCTGTTTTTT.

The chain joins TRBV13 to TRBJ2-1; TRBD1 aligns across 8 bases. Germline loops: CDR1 PRHDT, CDR2 FYEKMQ (reference sequence). After removal of 5 bases from V and 5 bases from J, the junction contained 11 bases not matched to a gene. The CDR3 contains 16 residues. CDR3 in amino acids: CASSPTRTGFNNEQFF. The CDR3 DNA sequence: TGTGCCAGCAGCCCGACTAGGACAGGGTTCAACAATGAGCAGTTCTTC. Full variable domain (rest looked up from reference TRBV13 and TRBJ2-1): AAGVIQSPRHLIKEKRETATLKCYPIPRHDTVYWYQQGPGQDPQFLISFYEKMQSDKGSIPDRFSAQQFSDYHSELNMSSLELGDSALYFCASSPTRTGFNNEQFFGPGTRLTVL.

V usage is TRBV5-1 and J usage is TRBJ1-1; 7 nucleotides line up with TRBD1. The germline V gene encodes CDR1 SGHRS and CDR2 YFSETQ. CDR3 length equals 15 residues. Trimming cost V 3 bases and J 1 base; bases outside gene matches: 6. The CDR3 sequence is CASSSEYRGNTEAFF. CDR3 nucleotides: TGCGCCAGCAGCTCCGAATACAGGGGGAACACTGAAGCTTTCTTT.

This clone was seen only once. V gene TRBV6-5 combines with J gene TRBJ2-5; the match to TRBD2 covers 8 bases. The CDR3 sequence is 15 residues long. With 6 bases clipped from V and 2 bases from J, the junction kept 8 bases outside the gene matches. Germline lookup yields CDR1 MNHEY and CDR2 SVGAGI. The CDR3 DNA is TGTGCCAGCAGGACCTCGGGGGGGAATCAAGAGACCCAGTACTTC. This translates into CASRTSGGNQETQYF.

The chain uses TRBV7-2 and TRBJ1-2, with D unresolved. The CDR3 spans 12 residues. From germline, CDR1 is SGHTA and CDR2 FQGNSA. V was clipped by 5 bases and J by 8 bases, with 12 bases between them. CDR3 coding DNA: TGTGCCAGCAGCCGCTCCGATGAGGGCTACACCTTC. This sequence encodes CASSRSDEGYTF.

The chain has TRBV5-4 and TRBJ2-3, with D uncertain. V dropped 0 bases and J dropped 7 bases, with 21 bases sitting between them. The CDR3 contains 17 residues. Germline values: CDR1 SGHNT, CDR2 YYREEE (reference sequence). The CDR3 spells CASSLGQTISLMHTQYF. The CDR3 region has the DNA TGTGCCAGCAGCTTGGGCCAAACTATCTCATTGATGCATACGCAGTATTTT.

The chain has TRBV4-2 and TRBJ2-7; D is undetermined. Looked up from germline, CDR1 is LGHNA and CDR2 is YNFKEQ. The CDR3 totals 14 residues. Trimming took off 1 base at V and 1 base at J, with 8 bases between the two ends. The CDR3 bases are TGTGCCAGCAGCCAAGTAGGCCGGTCCTACGAGCAGTACTTC. Translated, it gives CASSQVGRSYEQYF.

V and J are TRBV7-2 and TRBJ2-7; tentative D call: TRBD2 (5 bases). The V end was cut by 1 base, the J end by 3 bases, with 10 bases between. The CDR3 extends over 14 amino acids. CDR1 and CDR2 (germline): SGHTA, FQGNSA. The CDR3 reads CASSLGGGYYEQYF. As DNA, the CDR3 is TGTGCCAGCAGCTTAGGAGGAGGATACTACGAGCAGTACTTC.

The chain carries TRBV6-5 and TRBJ1-2; 8 nucleotides agree with TRBD1. The CDR3 is 14 amino acids. V gave up 6 bases and J gave up 3 bases; unmatched junction bases: 6. The germline V gene encodes CDR1 MNHEY and CDR2 SVGAGI. CDR3 bases: TGTGCCAGCAGCACAGGGGGACACGACTATGGCTACACCTTC. It yields the protein CASSTGGHDYGYTF.

This clone has a single count. The rearrangement uses TRBV6-5 and TRBJ2-7, with D possibly matching TRBD2 (5 bases). Germline CDR1 reads MNHEY; CDR2 reads SVGAGI. Trimming took off 8 bases at V and 1 base at J, with 9 bases between the two ends. The length of the CDR3 is 12 residues. CDR3 region: CASEPGSYEQYF. CDR3 in DNA: TGTGCCAGCGAGCCGGGGTCCTACGAGCAGTACTTC.

J is TRBJ1-4 and V is TRBV4-2, with D possibly being TRBD1 (5 bases). Germline V CDR1 and CDR2: LGHNA, YNFKEQ. The ends were cut back, 0 bases at V and 4 bases at J, with 21 bases in the middle. The CDR3 sequence is 19 residues long. The CDR3 region is CASSQDFAFRGKDNEKLFF. In DNA form, the CDR3 reads TGTGCCAGCAGCCAAGATTTTGCTTTTCGGGGGAAAGATAATGAAAAACTGTTTTTT.

This clone has more than one count but fewer than ten. The chain recombines TRBV5-1 with TRBJ2-1; weak D call: TRBD1 (6 bases). The CDR3 has 16 amino acids. Germline assignment: CDR1 SGHRS and CDR2 YFSETQ. The V gene lost 0 bases and the J gene lost 4 bases, with 14 bases spanning the gap. In DNA form, the CDR3 reads TGCGCCAGCAGCTTGGTTTCGTACAGGGTGTACAATGAGCAGTTCTTC. It is translated as CASSLVSYRVYNEQFF.

The rearrangement links TRBV4-3 to TRBJ2-1; 10 bases are a match to TRBD2. The length of the CDR3 is 15 residues. Germline V gives CDR1 LGHNA, CDR2 YSLEER. The V and J ends lost 1 base and 3 bases, in that order; junction bases with no gene match: 0. The CDR3 reads CASSQGLAGYNEQFF. The CDR3 nucleotides are TGCGCCAGCAGCCAAGGACTAGCGGGCTACAATGAGCAGTTCTTC.

The gene calls are TRBV2 and TRBJ2-5, with TRBD2 identical over 10 bases. The CDR3 runs 16 residues. The J segment lost 2 bases and the V segment lost 7 bases, leaving 10 bases of the junction unmatched. Germline V gives CDR1 SNHLY, CDR2 FYNNEI. DNA for the CDR3: TGTGCCAGCAAAATTAGAAGCGGGAGGGCACAAGAGACCCAGTACTTC. It encodes CASKIRSGRAQETQYF. Full variable domain (remainder filled in from reference TRBV2 and TRBJ2-5): EPEVTQTPSHQVTQMGQEVILRCVPISNHLYFYWYRQILGQKVEFLVSFYNNEISEKSEIFDDQFSVERPDGSNFTLKIRSTKLEDSAMYFCASKIRSGRAQETQYFGPGTRLLVL.

This clone came up a few times. CDR3 sequence (DNA): TGTGCCAGCAGTGAAGGGACAGGTCGCTATGGCTACACCTTC. Translated: CASSEGTGRYGYTF. The chain combines TRBV6-4 with TRBJ1-2; TRBD1 matches 8 bases. Germline CDR1 reads MRHNA; CDR2 reads SNTAGT. CDR3 length: 14 amino acids. Germline trimming cut 3 bases from V and 4 bases from J; bases unmatched to any gene: 4.

With respect to this clone: Additional DNA sequences in this sample encode the identical CDR3. The chain combines TRBV6-2 or TRBV6-3 with TRBJ2-5; D is unresolved. Trimming left V 3 bases short and J 4 bases short, with 3 bases between. This CDR3 has 11 amino acids. Per germline, CDR1 MNHEY and CDR2 SVGEGT. CDR3 loop: CASSYGETQYF. As DNA, the CDR3 is TGTGCCAGCAGTTATGGAGAGACCCAGTACTTC.